This T cell receptor beta chain comes out of a study of T-cell reconstitution after alpha-beta-depleted transplantation in children. The CDR3 length is 16 residues. Germline CDR1 is SEHNR and CDR2 is FQNEAQ (reference sequence). J was trimmed by 2 bases and V by 1 base; bases with no gene match: 2. Unique molecular identifiers were incorporated into the prepared TCRbeta library. TCRdb itself ran the PCR reads through MiXCR, one entry per CDR3 protein. The table includes fewer than 550,000 distinct CDR3 sequences, roughly 10% detected once. Regarding this clonotype: The antigen remains unidentified.

Overall study results and limits: For some patients, TCRbeta diversity was high at day 60 because of recipient T cells and thymic progenitors that survived. By about two months after transplant, alpha-beta T cells reportedly arose from several hundred graft clones that had expanded.

This sequence was found in a female patient aged 2 to 10 who had a stem cell transplant for aplastic anemia, so the T cells may come from the graft donor. Sample: PBMCs, mostly from graft donor cells, taken 180 days after TCRalphabeta/CD19-depleted stem cell transplant. V usage is TRBV7-9 and J usage is TRBJ2-6; 7 bases line up with TRBD1. The CDR3 DNA reads as TGTGCCAGCAGCTTAGAACAGGGGACTGGGGCCAACGTCCTGACTTTC. Amino acid sequence: CASSLEQGTGANVLTF.